This T cell receptor beta chain emerged from a study of T cell responses to AZD1222 COVID-19 vaccine. The CDR3 is 14 amino acids. The germline V gene has CDR1 MGHRA and CDR2 YSYEKL. The V end lost 0 bases, the J end lost 1 base, and 5 bases lay between the germline ends. Broader study findings: Sampled repertoires all dated from after the peak T cell response. Clonal diversity may have been underestimated in mostly white British donors. Dominant at 160-218 and 743-854, vaccine-associated CD4 TCRs also spanned spike. The study identified only 6 or 7 AZD1222 recipients as seropositive at baseline.

Here immunoSEQ multiplex PCR was the method, and the copy in TCRdb shows in-frame clones only, minus some. The sample contains roughly 200,000 clones, 80% to 95% of which appear only once. Concerning this clone: Antigen: not known.

V gene TRBV4-1 combines with J gene TRBJ2-3, with D uncertain. The material sequenced was peripheral blood, taken 28 days after the second AZD1222 dose. The clonotype was recovered from an adult who received the AZD1222 COVID-19 vaccine. The CDR3 DNA reads as TGCGCCAGCAGCCAAGATAGGGGCACAGATACGCAGTATTTT. Residues: CASSQDRGTDTQYF.